This T cell receptor beta chain originates from a study of blood T cell repertoires in COVID-19. The overall study: Spain, Italy and the United States supplied samples that represented acute and convalescent COVID-19.

In the authors' workflow: Reference gene primers were amplified, and this amplification served to estimate nucleated cell counts. Sequencing was performed with immunoSEQ multiplex PCR; in TCRdb, only in-frame clones are kept and a portion is missing. That table supplies the V and J calls and clone size; D and trimming were determined from the DNA. This sample carries 270,000 or so clones, roughly 90% of them seen once, and the ten largest clones take approximately 4.3%. Trimming removed 2 bases from V and 6 bases from J; junction bases left unmatched: 6. This CDR3 contains 14 residues. Per germline, CDR1 GTSNPN and CDR2 SVGIG (reference sequence).

V usage is TRBV30 and J usage is TRBJ2-7; 11 bases align to TRBD1. This TCR was recovered from a man aged 40-55 years with acute or convalescent COVID-19. Material for sequencing was peripheral blood. CDR3: CAWSRGTGGREQYF. The CDR3 DNA reads as TGTGCCTGGAGTAGGGGGACAGGGGGTCGCGAGCAGTACTTC.